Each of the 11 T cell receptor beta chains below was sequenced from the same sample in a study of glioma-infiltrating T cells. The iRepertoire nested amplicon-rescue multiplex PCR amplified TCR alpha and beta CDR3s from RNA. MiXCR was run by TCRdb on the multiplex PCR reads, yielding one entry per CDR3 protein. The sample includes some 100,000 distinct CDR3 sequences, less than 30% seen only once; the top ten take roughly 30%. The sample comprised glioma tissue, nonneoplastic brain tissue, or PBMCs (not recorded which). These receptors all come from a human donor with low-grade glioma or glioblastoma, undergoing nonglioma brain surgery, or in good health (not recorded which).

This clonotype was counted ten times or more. CDR3 sequence: CSARVPGLAGVGVQYF. The CDR3 nucleotides read TGCAGTGCTAGAGTCCCAGGACTAGCGGGGGTAGGGGTCCAGTACTTC. The J gene is TRBJ2-5, the V gene TRBV20-1; 13 bases fit TRBD2. Germline V lookup: CDR1 DFQATT, CDR2 SNEGSKA (reference sequence). The J segment lost 10 bases and the V segment lost 1 base, leaving 12 bases of the junction unmatched. The CDR3 spans 16 residues.

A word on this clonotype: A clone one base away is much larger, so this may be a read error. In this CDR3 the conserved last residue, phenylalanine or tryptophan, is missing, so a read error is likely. The CDR3 sequence: CSARVTQSYEQYY. The CDR3 DNA follows: TGCAGTGCTAGAGTTACCCAGTCCTACGAGCAGTACTAC. The chain is built from TRBV20-1 and TRBJ2-7; D not resolved. Germline V gene data show CDR1 as DFQATT and CDR2 as SNEGSKA (reference sequence). The CDR3 has 13 amino acids. V shed 1 base and J shed 1 base, with 8 bases lying between them.

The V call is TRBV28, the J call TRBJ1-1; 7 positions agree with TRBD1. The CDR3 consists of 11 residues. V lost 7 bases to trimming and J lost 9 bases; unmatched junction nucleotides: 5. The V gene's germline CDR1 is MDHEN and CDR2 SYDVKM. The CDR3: CASTRGTKAFF. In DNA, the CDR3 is TGTGCCAGCACCAGGGGGACTAAAGCTTTCTTT.

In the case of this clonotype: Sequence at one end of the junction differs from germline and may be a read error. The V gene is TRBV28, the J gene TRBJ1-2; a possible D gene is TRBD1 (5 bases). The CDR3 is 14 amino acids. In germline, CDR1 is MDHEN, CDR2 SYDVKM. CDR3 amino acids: CASSPLGRVHGHTF. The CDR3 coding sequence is TGTGCCAGCAGTCCGCTGGGCAGGGTTCATGGCCACACCTTC.

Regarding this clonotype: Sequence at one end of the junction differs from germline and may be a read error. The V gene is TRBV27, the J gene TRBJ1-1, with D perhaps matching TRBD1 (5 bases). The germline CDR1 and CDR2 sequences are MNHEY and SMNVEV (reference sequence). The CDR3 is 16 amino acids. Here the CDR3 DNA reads TGTGCCAGAAGTTTATCCCTGGGGGGTGGAAACGCTGAAGCTTTCTTT. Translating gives CARSLSLGGGNAEAFF.

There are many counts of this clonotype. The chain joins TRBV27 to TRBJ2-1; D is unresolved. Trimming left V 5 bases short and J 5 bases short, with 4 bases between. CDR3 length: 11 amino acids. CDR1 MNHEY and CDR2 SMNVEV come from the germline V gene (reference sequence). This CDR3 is CASSTDNEQFF. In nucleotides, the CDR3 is TGTGCCAGCAGTACCGACAATGAGCAGTTCTTC.

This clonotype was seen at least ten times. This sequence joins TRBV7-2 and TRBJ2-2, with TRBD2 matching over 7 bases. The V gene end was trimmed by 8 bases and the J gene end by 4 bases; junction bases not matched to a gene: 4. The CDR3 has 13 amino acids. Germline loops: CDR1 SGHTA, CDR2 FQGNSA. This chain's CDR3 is CASAPGGTGELFF. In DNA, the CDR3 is TGTGCCAGCGCCCCGGGGGGCACCGGGGAGCTGTTTTTT. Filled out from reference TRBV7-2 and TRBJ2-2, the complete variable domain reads GAGVSQSPSNKVTEKGKDVELRCDPISGHTALYWYRQSLGQGLEFLIYFQGNSAPDKSGLPSDRFSAERTGGSVSTLTIQRTQQEDSAVYLCASAPGGTGELFFGEGSRLTVL.

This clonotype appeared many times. The CDR3 DNA reads as TGCAGCGGAGGATATGCCTATGGCTACACCTTC. Translating gives CSGGYAYGYTF. The V call is TRBV29-1, the J call TRBJ1-2; no clear D gene. Per germline, CDR1 SQVTM and CDR2 ANQGSEA. V dropped 7 bases and J dropped 4 bases, with 10 bases sitting between them. The CDR3 contains 11 residues. The whole variable domain, remainder taken from reference TRBV29-1 and TRBJ1-2, is SAVISQKPSRDICQRGTSLTIQCQVDSQVTMMFWYRQQPGQSLTLIATANQGSEATYESGFVIDKFPISRPNLTFSTLTVSNMSPEDSSIYLCSGGYAYGYTFGSGTRLTVV.

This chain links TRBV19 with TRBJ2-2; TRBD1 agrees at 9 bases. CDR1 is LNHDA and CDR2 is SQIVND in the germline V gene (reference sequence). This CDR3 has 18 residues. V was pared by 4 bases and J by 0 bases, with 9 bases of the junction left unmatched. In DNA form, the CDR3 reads TGTGCCAGTAGTACCTTCACGGGACAGGGATCGAACACCGGGGAGCTGTTTTTT. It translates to CASSTFTGQGSNTGELFF.

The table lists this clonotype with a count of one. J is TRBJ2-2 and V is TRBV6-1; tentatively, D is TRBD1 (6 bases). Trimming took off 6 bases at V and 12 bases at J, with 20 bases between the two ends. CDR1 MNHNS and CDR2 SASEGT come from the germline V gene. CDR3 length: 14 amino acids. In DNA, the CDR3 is TGTGCCAGCAGGGTCCAAGGGGACACAGGGAAGCTGTTTTTT. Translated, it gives CASRVQGDTGKLFF.

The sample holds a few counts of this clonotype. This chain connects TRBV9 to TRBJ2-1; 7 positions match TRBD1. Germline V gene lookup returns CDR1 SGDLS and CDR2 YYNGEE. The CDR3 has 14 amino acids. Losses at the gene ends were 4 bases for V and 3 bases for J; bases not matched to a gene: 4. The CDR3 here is CASSLRDSYNEQFF. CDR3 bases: TGTGCCAGCAGCCTTCGGGACAGCTACAATGAGCAGTTCTTC. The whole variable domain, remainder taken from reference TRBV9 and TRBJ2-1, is DSGVTQTPKHLITATGQRVTLRCSPRSGDLSVYWYQQSLDQGLQFLIQYYNGEERAKGNILERFSAQQFPDLHSELNLSSLELGDSALYFCASSLRDSYNEQFFGPGTRLTVL.